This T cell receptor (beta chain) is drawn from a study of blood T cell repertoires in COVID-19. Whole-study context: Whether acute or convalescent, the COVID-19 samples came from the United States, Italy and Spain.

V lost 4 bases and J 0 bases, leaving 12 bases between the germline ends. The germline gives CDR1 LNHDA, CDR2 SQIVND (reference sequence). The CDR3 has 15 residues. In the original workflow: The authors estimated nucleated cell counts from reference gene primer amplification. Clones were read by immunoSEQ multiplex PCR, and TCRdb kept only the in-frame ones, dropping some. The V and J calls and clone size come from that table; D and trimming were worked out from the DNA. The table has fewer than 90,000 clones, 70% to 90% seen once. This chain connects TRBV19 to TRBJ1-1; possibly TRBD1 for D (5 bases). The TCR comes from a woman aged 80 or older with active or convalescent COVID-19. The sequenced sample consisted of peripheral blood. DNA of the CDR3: TGTGCCAGTAGTAATGGGGGAGGGATGAACACTGAAGCTTTCTTT. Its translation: CASSNGGGMNTEAFF.